This T cell receptor (beta chain) was observed in a study of T cell responses to AZD1222 COVID-19 vaccine. Looked up from germline, CDR1 is KGHSH and CDR2 is LQKENI. Trimming removed 0 bases from V and 0 bases from J, with 2 bases in between. The CDR3 has 13 amino acids. Clones were read by immunoSEQ multiplex PCR, and TCRdb kept only the in-frame ones, dropping some. The sample has 150,000 or so clones; 90% are singletons. The clonotype comes from an adult in good health. This chain links TRBV18 with TRBJ1-1; D remains ambiguous. The specimen was peripheral blood, collected on day 0 of AZD1222 vaccination. CDR3 protein: CASSPPVNTEAFF. The DNA for the CDR3 is TGTGCCAGCTCACCACCGGTGAACACTGAAGCTTTCTTT.